This TCR beta chain was identified in a study of human T cells and chemical hapten exposure. Study-level information: Weekly administration of diphenylcyclopropenone to the scalp of patients continued throughout the approximately 26-week study.

CDR1 SGHTA and CDR2 FQGNSA come from the germline V gene. CDR3 size: 16 residues. V trimming: 5 bases; J trimming: 8 bases; junction bases outside the gene matches: 14. Indicated time point: pre-sensitization, week 0. Treatment meaning: therapeutic diphenylcyclopropenone sensitization with weekly scalp DPC. MiXCR, run by TCRdb on the RACE reads, gives a single entry per CDR3 protein. Found here are under 100,000 distinct CDR3 sequences, around 8.8% of them singletons; the top ten hold 2.5% to 3%. This clonotype has at least ten counts. The sequenced sample was whole blood, obtained in connection with sensitization to the hapten diphenylcyclopropenone (DPC). The receptor comes from a man aged 35 to 55 with alopecia areata. Some clones in this sample may be carry-over from other donors' samples. The chain combines TRBV7-2 with TRBJ1-2; 10 bases align to TRBD1. CDR3 loop: CASSTDFPGQGSGYTF. The CDR3 nucleotides are TGTGCCAGCAGCACGGATTTCCCGGGACAGGGGAGCGGCTACACCTTC. Filled out from reference TRBV7-2 and TRBJ1-2, the complete variable domain reads GAGVSQSPSNKVTEKGKDVELRCDPISGHTALYWYRQSLGQGLEFLIYFQGNSAPDKSGLPSDRFSAERTGGSVSTLTIQRTQQEDSAVYLCASSTDFPGQGSGYTFGSGTRLTVV.